One sample yielded the 25 T cell receptor beta chains listed below, sequenced in a study of blood T cell repertoires in COVID-19. The table came from immunoSEQ multiplex PCR; TCRdb's copy has only in-frame clones and leaves some out. The data show around 85,000 clones, around 89% seen once. The specimen was PBMCs or T cells enriched from blood (not recorded which). The receptors come from a woman aged 50 to 65 with acute COVID-19.

The chain is built from TRBV6-5 and TRBJ1-1, with a possible D match to TRBD1 (5 bases). Germline values: CDR1 MNHEY, CDR2 SVGAGI. The CDR3 contains 14 residues. The V and J ends lost 2 bases and 1 base respectively, with 8 bases between them. The CDR3 sequence is CASSYGTPNTEAFF. The CDR3 DNA reads as TGTGCCAGCAGTTACGGGACTCCGAACACTGAAGCTTTCTTT.

The genes are TRBV19 and TRBJ2-1; tentative D call: TRBD2 (8 bases). This CDR3 region has 15 residues. Germline V gives CDR1 LNHDA, CDR2 SQIVND (reference sequence). The V end was cut by 10 bases, the J end by 8 bases, with 24 bases between. Here the CDR3 reads CATGPGRGLSDEQFF. The CDR3 coding sequence is TGTGCCACAGGCCCCGGGAGGGGGCTATCGGATGAGCAGTTCTTC.

V and J are TRBV24-1 and TRBJ1-2; TRBD1 might be the D (5 bases). CDR1 is KGHDR, CDR2 SFDVKD, per germline. The CDR3 contains 12 residues. V shed 9 bases and J shed 1 base, with 8 bases lying between them. As DNA, the CDR3 is TGTGCCACCTCCGGGGGTAACTATGGCTACACCTTC. It encodes CATSGGNYGYTF.

The J gene is TRBJ1-3, the V gene TRBV25-1; possibly TRBD1 for D (5 bases). V lost 1 base and J 0 bases, leaving 10 bases between the germline ends. The CDR3 has 16 amino acids. Germline CDR1 reads MGHDK; CDR2 reads SYGVNS. The CDR3 nucleotides read TGTGCCAGCAGTGAATTCAAGACAGCCTCTGGAAACACCATATATTTT. Residues: CASSEFKTASGNTIYF.

The V and J genes are TRBV19 and TRBJ1-2; TRBD1 aligns across 8 bases. The V gene end was trimmed by 3 bases and the J gene end by 2 bases; junction bases not matched to a gene: 8. The CDR3 covers 16 residues. Per germline, CDR1 LNHDA and CDR2 SQIVND (reference sequence). The CDR3 sequence: CASSINQGAVNYGYTF. The CDR3 DNA is TGTGCCAGTAGTATTAACCAGGGGGCGGTGAACTATGGCTACACCTTC.

This rearrangement joins TRBV19 to TRBJ2-3, with TRBD2 matching over 9 bases. V was pared by 0 bases and J by 3 bases, with 7 bases of the junction left unmatched. This CDR3 has 17 amino acids. Germline V lookup: CDR1 LNHDA, CDR2 SQIVND (reference sequence). The CDR3 loop reads CASSIEEGSGRTDTQYF. The CDR3 bases are TGTGCCAGTAGTATAGAAGAGGGTAGCGGGAGAACAGATACGCAGTATTTT.

The chain couples TRBV3-1 (or the pseudogene TRBV3-2) to TRBJ2-7; D is undetermined. Trimming removed 0 bases at V and 2 bases at J, with 8 bases between. The CDR3 is made up of 14 amino acids. The germline V gene has CDR1 LGHDT and CDR2 YNNKEL (reference sequence). CDR3 bases: TGTGCCAGCAGCCAAGAAGGCGGAACCTACGAGCAGTACTTC. Translated: CASSQEGGTYEQYF.

This rearrangement joins TRBV5-1 to TRBJ1-5, with D perhaps TRBD1 (5 bases). With 0 bases removed from V and 2 bases from J, the gap between germline ends came to 9 bases. The CDR3 extends over 15 amino acids. Germline V lookup: CDR1 SGHRS, CDR2 YFSETQ. The CDR3: CASSLEGNGNQPQHF. Here the CDR3 DNA reads TGCGCCAGCAGCTTGGAGGGGAATGGCAATCAGCCCCAGCATTTT.

This chain joins TRBV18 and TRBJ2-7, with 8 bases fitting TRBD1. The CDR3 length is 13 residues. Trimming at V came to 4 bases and at J to 7 bases, leaving 6 bases not matched to a gene. CDR1 and CDR2 from the germline V gene are KGHSH and LQKENI. This CDR3 is CASSQDRGREQYF. In DNA, the CDR3 is TGTGCCAGCTCACAAGACAGGGGCCGGGAGCAGTACTTC.

J is TRBJ2-7 and V is TRBV7-8; TRBD1 might be the D (6 bases). Germline V gene lookup returns CDR1 SGHVS and CDR2 FQNEAQ. The CDR3 totals 14 residues. The V gene lost 7 bases and the J gene lost 6 bases, with 19 bases spanning the gap. CDR3 DNA: TGTGCCAGCAACACGAGGGACATCGAATTCGAGCAGTACTTC. Its translation is CASNTRDIEFEQYF.

V gene TRBV18 combines with J gene TRBJ1-2; perhaps TRBD1 as D (5 bases). Germline V gene data show CDR1 as KGHSH and CDR2 as LQKENI. This CDR3 has 15 amino acids. V lost 2 bases and J 4 bases, leaving 14 bases between the germline ends. CDR3 sequence: CASSPREGLAYGYTF. CDR3 bases: TGTGCCAGCTCACCAAGGGAGGGGTTAGCCTATGGCTACACCTTC.

V gene TRBV27 combines with J gene TRBJ1-6; 10 nucleotides match TRBD1. The CDR3 contains 16 residues. Germline CDR1 is MNHEY and CDR2 is SMNVEV (reference sequence). J was trimmed by 10 bases and V by 5 bases; bases with no gene match: 11. CDR3 sequence reads: CASSAEPGQGTSPLHF. The DNA for the CDR3 is TGTGCCAGCAGTGCCGAACCGGGACAGGGGACCTCACCCCTCCACTTT.

This chain links TRBV9 with TRBJ1-1, with D tentatively TRBD1 (5 bases). V lost 2 bases, J lost 4 bases, and 12 bases lay in between. CDR3 size: 14 residues. Per the germline V gene, CDR1 is SGDLS and CDR2 is YYNGEE. The CDR3 coding sequence is TGTGCCAGCAGCGTCCCGCGGGACCTCACTGAAGCTTTCTTT. It encodes CASSVPRDLTEAFF.

This sequence joins TRBV11-2 and TRBJ2-3; D might be TRBD1 (5 bases). The CDR3 consists of 19 residues. Germline values: CDR1 SGHAT, CDR2 FQNNGV. The V gene lost 2 bases and the J gene lost 2 bases, with 23 bases spanning the gap. CDR3 in DNA: TGTGCCAGCAGCTTAAGTAGTCAGGGTGTATACGAGAACACAGATACGCAGTATTTT. It is translated as CASSLSSQGVYENTDTQYF.

The rearrangement joins TRBV19 to TRBJ2-7, with D maybe TRBD1 (6 bases). Germline CDR1 LNHDA, CDR2 SQIVND (reference sequence). This CDR3 region has 13 residues. Deletions cut 3 bases from V and 2 bases from J, with 8 bases between. The CDR3 DNA reads as TGTGCCAGTAGTATCAGGGGCACCTACGAGCAGTACTTC. Translated: CASSIRGTYEQYF.

J is TRBJ1-5 and V is TRBV6-5, with D maybe TRBD1 (5 bases). The CDR3 has 14 residues. CDR1 MNHEY and CDR2 SVGAGI come from the germline V gene. Deletions cut 6 bases from V and 7 bases from J, with 16 bases between. The CDR3 DNA follows: TGTGCCAGCAGCCCGTCGGGGGTAGGACAGCCCCAGCATTTT. It codes for CASSPSGVGQPQHF.

V usage is TRBV20-1 and J usage is TRBJ2-1; tentative D call: TRBD2 (5 bases). The germline V gene has CDR1 DFQATT and CDR2 SNEGSKA (reference sequence). The CDR3 spans 11 residues. V lost 6 bases to trimming and J lost 12 bases, with 15 bases between them. CDR3 in DNA: TGCAGTGCGTTAACTAGTCAACGGCAGTTCTTC. Amino acids: CSALTSQRQFF.

V and J are TRBV5-4 and TRBJ2-7; no clear D gene. Trimming pared 2 bases from V and 2 bases from J, leaving 14 bases between. Germline values: CDR1 SGHNT, CDR2 YYREEE (reference sequence). The length of the CDR3 is 15 residues. The CDR3 region is CASSLDPSATYEQYF. The DNA for the CDR3 is TGTGCCAGCAGCTTAGACCCAAGCGCTACCTACGAGCAGTACTTC.

V is TRBV18 and J is TRBJ2-3; D is possibly TRBD2 (6 bases). CDR3 length equals 15 residues. Germline CDR1 KGHSH, CDR2 LQKENI. Trimming left V 2 bases short and J 5 bases short, with 14 bases between. DNA for the CDR3: TGTGCCAGCTCACCAAACGGGAGCGGAGGAGATACGCAGTATTTT. Translation gives CASSPNGSGGDTQYF.

The chain joins TRBV19 to TRBJ2-7; weak D call: TRBD1 (5 bases). Germline lookup yields CDR1 LNHDA and CDR2 SQIVND (reference sequence). The CDR3 contains 12 residues. V lost 8 bases to trimming and J lost 0 bases, with 8 bases between them. This chain's CDR3 is CASEDSSYEQYF. CDR3 in DNA: TGTGCCAGTGAAGACAGCTCCTACGAGCAGTACTTC.

This clone was found once. The chain couples TRBV18 to TRBJ2-1; TRBD2 matches 11 bases. CDR1 is KGHSH, CDR2 LQKENI, per germline. This CDR3 region has 17 residues. V shed 6 bases, J shed 2 bases, and the junction held 9 bases outside the gene matches. CDR3 sequence (DNA): TGTGCCAGCTCCGACCCGTTTAGCGGGAGGGCCTACAATGAGCAGTTCTTC. Encoded protein: CASSDPFSGRAYNEQFF.

The chain couples TRBV25-1 to TRBJ1-2; 8 bases are a match to TRBD1. The V segment lost 4 bases and the J segment 7 bases; nucleotides outside the gene matches: 8. This CDR3 is 14 amino acids long. Germline V gives CDR1 MGHDK, CDR2 SYGVNS. The CDR3 DNA follows: TGTGCCAGCAGTGGGACGGACAGGGTTAGTGGCTACACCTTC. It yields the protein CASSGTDRVSGYTF.

V is TRBV7-8 and J is TRBJ2-2, with D perhaps matching TRBD2 (7 bases). This CDR3 is 18 amino acids long. Trimming stripped 1 base from V and 7 bases from J, with 22 bases between. Germline lookup yields CDR1 SGHVS and CDR2 FQNEAQ. In nucleotides, the CDR3 is TGTGCCAGCAGCTTAGATTTGGGGGGGCGGACAGACGTCGGGGAGCTGTTTTTT. Translated, it gives CASSLDLGGRTDVGELFF.

The chain is built from TRBV24-1 and TRBJ2-1; tentative D call: TRBD2 (6 bases). CDR1 is KGHDR and CDR2 is SFDVKD in the germline V gene. Trimming took off 5 bases at V and 2 bases at J, with 21 bases between the two ends. This CDR3 comprises 18 residues. CDR3 in DNA: TGTGCCACCAGTGCCTCCGGCCTTAGCGGACACGCCTACAATGAGCAGTTCTTC. It yields the protein CATSASGLSGHAYNEQFF.

The chain uses TRBV4-2 and TRBJ1-5, with a possible D match to TRBD1 (6 bases). This CDR3 has 16 residues. The V end lost 0 bases, the J end lost 6 bases, and 15 bases lay between the germline ends. Germline V lookup: CDR1 LGHNA, CDR2 YNFKEQ. DNA of the CDR3: TGTGCCAGCAGCCAAGACTGGGGGGGGGCTAGTCAGCCCCAGCATTTT. Residues: CASSQDWGGASQPQHF.